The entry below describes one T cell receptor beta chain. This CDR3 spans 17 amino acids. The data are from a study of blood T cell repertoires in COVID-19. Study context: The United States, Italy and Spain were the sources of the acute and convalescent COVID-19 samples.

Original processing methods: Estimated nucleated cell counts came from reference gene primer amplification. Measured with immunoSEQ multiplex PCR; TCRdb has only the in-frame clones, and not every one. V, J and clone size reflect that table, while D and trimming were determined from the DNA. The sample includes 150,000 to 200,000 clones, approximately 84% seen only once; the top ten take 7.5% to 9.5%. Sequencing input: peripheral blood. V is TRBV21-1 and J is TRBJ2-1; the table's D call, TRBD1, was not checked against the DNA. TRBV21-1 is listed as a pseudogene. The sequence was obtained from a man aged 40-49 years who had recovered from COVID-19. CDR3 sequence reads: CASSKGYRALSYNEQFF. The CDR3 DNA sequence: TGTGCCAGCAGCAAAGGGTACAGGGCTCTGTCATACAATGAGCAGTTCTTC.